This TCR beta chain was obtained from a study of T-cell memory formation after mild COVID-19. About the study: Largely, the TCR clusters proved donor specific. Study-wide points: The second-wave clones peaking on day 37 were not confirmed as SARS-CoV-2-specific.

The authors produced TCR alpha and TCR beta cDNA libraries with sample barcodes and UMIs by 5'RACE using constant-segment primers. MiXCR, applied by TCRdb to the 5' RACE reads, yields one record per CDR3 protein. The sample yields approximately 400,000 distinct CDR3 sequences, under 20% seen once. This clonotype was counted only a few times. Its antigen remains unknown. This CDR3 comprises 16 residues. The V end was cut by 4 bases, the J end by 3 bases, with 16 bases between. Germline CDR1 and CDR2: SGHRS and YFSETQ. The gene calls are TRBV5-1 and TRBJ2-2; D possibly corresponds to TRBD1 (5 bases). The receptor was isolated from a man in his late teens or twenties who had mild COVID-19 (a few samples of this study predate the infection). Cell type and time point are not known. Material for sequencing was PBMCs or a T cell subset sorted from them (not recorded which). CDR3 nucleotide sequence: TGCGCCAGCAGCGTGAGTCCGGTAGGGGACACCGGGGAGCTGTTTTTT. It is translated as CASSVSPVGDTGELFF.